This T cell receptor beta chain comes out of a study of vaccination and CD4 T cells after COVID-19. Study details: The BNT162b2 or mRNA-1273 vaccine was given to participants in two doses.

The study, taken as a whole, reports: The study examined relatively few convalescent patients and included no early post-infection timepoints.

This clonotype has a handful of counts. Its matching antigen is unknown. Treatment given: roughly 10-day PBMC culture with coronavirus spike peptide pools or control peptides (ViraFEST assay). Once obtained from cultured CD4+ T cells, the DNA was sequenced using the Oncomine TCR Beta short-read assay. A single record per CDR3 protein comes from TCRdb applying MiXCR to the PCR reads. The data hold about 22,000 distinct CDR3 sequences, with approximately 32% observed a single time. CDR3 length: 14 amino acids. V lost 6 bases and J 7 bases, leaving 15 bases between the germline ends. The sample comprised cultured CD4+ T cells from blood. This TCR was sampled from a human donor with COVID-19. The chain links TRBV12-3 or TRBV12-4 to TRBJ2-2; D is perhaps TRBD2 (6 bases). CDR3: CASSSLGGYGELFF. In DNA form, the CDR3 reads TGTGCCAGCAGCTCATTGGGAGGATACGGGGAGCTGTTTTTT.